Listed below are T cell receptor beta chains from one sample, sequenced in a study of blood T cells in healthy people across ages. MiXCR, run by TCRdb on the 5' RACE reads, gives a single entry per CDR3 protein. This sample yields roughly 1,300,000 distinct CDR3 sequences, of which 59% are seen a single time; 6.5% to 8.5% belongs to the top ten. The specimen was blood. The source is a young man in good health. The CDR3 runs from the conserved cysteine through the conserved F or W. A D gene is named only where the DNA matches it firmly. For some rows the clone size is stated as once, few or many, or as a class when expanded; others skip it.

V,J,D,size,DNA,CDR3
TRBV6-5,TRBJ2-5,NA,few,TGTGCCAGCAGGGTGGCGGGGCGAGAGACCCAGTACTTC,CASRVAGRETQYF
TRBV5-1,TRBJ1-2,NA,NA,TGCGCCAGCAGCTTACAGACTGACTATGGCTACACCTTC,CASSLQTDYGYTF
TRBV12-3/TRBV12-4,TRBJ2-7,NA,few,TGTGCCAGCAGTTCCCCCGCCCGGGCCTTGTCCCTCTACGAGCAGTACTTC,CASSSPARALSLYEQYF
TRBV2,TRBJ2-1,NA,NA,TGTGCCACCATGGGAGTGCCTTCCTACAATGAGCAGTTCTTC,CATMGVPSYNEQFF
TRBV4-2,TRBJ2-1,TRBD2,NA,TGTGCCAGCAGCCAAGGGAGGACTAGCGGTAACAATGAGCAGTTCTTC,CASSQGRTSGNNEQFF
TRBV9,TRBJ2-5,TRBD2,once,TGTGCCAGCAGCGTAACGGGGGGGGATGAGCAGTACTTC,CASSVTGGDEQYF
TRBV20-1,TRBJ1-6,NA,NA,TGCAGTGCTCGGCACCCTGAGACGAGCTCCTATAATTCACCCCTCCACTTT,CSARHPETSSYNSPLHF
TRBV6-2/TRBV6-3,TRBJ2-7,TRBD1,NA,TGTGCCAGCGGGACAGAGAACTCCTACGAGCAGTACTTC,CASGTENSYEQYF
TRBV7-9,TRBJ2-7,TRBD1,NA,TGTGCCAGCAGCTACCAACTAGTCGGACAGGACACCTACGAGCAGTACTTC,CASSYQLVGQDTYEQYF
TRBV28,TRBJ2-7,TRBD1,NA,TGTGCCAGCAGCTCATTCGGGACAGGGGCTTACGAGCAGTACTTC,CASSSFGTGAYEQYF
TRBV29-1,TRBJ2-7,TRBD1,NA,TGCAGCGTTAACACAGGGGATCACTACGAGCAGTACTTC,CSVNTGDHYEQYF
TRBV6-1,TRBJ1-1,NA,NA,TGTGCCAGCAGTGAACAGAAAATGAACACTGAAGCTTTCTTT,CASSEQKMNTEAFF
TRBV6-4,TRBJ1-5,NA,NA,TGTGCCAGCAGTGACTCGTCAGTGAGATCGAGGCAGCCCCAGCATTTT,CASSDSSVRSRQPQHF
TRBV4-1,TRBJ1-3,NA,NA,TGCGCCAGCAGCCAAGATTTGGACACCATATATTTT,CASSQDLDTIYF
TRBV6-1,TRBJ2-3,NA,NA,TGTGCCAGCAGTGAAGGTACAGGGACCAGCACAGATACGCAGTATTTT,CASSEGTGTSTDTQYF
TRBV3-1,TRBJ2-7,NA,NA,TGTGCCAGCAGCCAAGAACAAGGGGGGGGCTTCTCCTACGAGCAGTACTTC,CASSQEQGGGFSYEQYF
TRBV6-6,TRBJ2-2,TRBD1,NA,TGTGCCAGCATTGACAGGGCGAACACCGGGGAGCTGTTTTTT,CASIDRANTGELFF
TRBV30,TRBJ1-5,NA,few,TGTGCCTGGAGTCCCAGAAATAATCAGCCCCAGCATTTT,CAWSPRNNQPQHF
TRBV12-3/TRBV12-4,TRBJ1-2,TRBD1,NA,TGTGCCAGCAGTTCCCGGGACAGGGGGCACTATGGCTACACCTTC,CASSSRDRGHYGYTF
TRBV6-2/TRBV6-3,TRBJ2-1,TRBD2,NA,TGTGCCAGCAGCGCGAGCGGGGGGAACAATGAGCAGTTCTTC,CASSASGGNNEQFF
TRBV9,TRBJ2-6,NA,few,TGTGCCAGCGGAAAACAGGGAAGCTCTGGGGCCAACGTCCTGACTTTC,CASGKQGSSGANVLTF
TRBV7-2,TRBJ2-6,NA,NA,TGTGCCAGCAGCACGGGGGCAGTCAGCCTCTCTGGGGCCAACGTCCTGACTTTC,CASSTGAVSLSGANVLTF
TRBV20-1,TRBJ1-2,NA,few,TGCAGTGCTAGGTCGGTCTCTAACTATGGCTACACCTTC,CSARSVSNYGYTF
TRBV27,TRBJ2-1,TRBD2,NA,TGTGCCAGCAGTGTTAGCGGGGGGAACCTACAATATGAGCAGTTCTTC,CASSVSGGNLQYEQFF
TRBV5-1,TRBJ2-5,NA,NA,TGCGCCAGCAGCTTGAGTGCGGGGCAGGGAGAGACCCAGTACTTC,CASSLSAGQGETQYF
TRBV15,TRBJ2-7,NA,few,TGTGCCACCAGCACCGAACAGGGTCCGTCAGTCTACGAGCAGTACTTC,CATSTEQGPSVYEQYF
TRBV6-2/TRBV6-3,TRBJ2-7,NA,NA,TGTGCCAGCGGTTACCCCGACAGGTTCTACGAGCAGTACTTC,CASGYPDRFYEQYF
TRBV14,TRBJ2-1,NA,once,TGTGCCAGCAGCCAAGCCCCCGCGGAGAGCTCCTACAATGAGCAGTTCTTC,CASSQAPAESSYNEQFF
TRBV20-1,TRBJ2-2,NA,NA,TGCAGTGCTAGAGATCGTCCATGGCACCCCGGGGAGCTGTTTTTT,CSARDRPWHPGELFF
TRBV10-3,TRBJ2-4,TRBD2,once,TGTGCCGTAGCAGACCGACTAGCCGAAAACATTCAGTACTTC,CAVADRLAENIQYF
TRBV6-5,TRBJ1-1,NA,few,TGTGCCAGCAGCCAAGGGATAAACACTGAAGCTTTCTTT,CASSQGINTEAFF
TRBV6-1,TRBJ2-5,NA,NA,TGTGCCAGCAGTGAATGGGACACCGATCAAGAGACCCAGTACTTC,CASSEWDTDQETQYF
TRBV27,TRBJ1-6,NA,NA,TGTGCCACGATGGGGGGCTCCTATAATTCACCCCTCCACTTT,CATMGGSYNSPLHF
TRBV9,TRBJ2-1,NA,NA,TGTGCCAGCAGCCCAACAAGGACGAGGGGAATAGGGTACAATGAGCAGTTCTTC,CASSPTRTRGIGYNEQFF
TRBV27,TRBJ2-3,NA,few,TGTGCCAGCAGTTTTGGGGGGAGTAGCACAGATACGCAGTATTTT,CASSFGGSSTDTQYF
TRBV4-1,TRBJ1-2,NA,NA,TGCGCCAGCAGCCAAGAATTCTACGACCGGCCTAACTATGGCTACACCTTC,CASSQEFYDRPNYGYTF
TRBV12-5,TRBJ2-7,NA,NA,TGTGCTAGTGGCCAGAACTTCTACGAGCAGTACTTC,CASGQNFYEQYF
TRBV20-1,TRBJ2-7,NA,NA,TGCAGTGCCCACAGATGGAGCTACGAGCAGTACTTC,CSAHRWSYEQYF
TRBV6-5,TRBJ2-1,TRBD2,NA,TGTGCCAGCAGTTACCGGACTAGCGGGGTTTTCAATGAGCAGTTCTTC,CASSYRTSGVFNEQFF
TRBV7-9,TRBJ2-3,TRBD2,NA,TGTGCCAGCAGCTTTGGTGTGGAGCGGGGTACAGATACGCAGTATTTT,CASSFGVERGTDTQYF
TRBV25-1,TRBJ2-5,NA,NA,TGTGCCAGCAGTGATCCGTTGCCGGCGGAGACCCAGTACTTC,CASSDPLPAETQYF
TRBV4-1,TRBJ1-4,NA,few,TGCGCCAGCAGCCAAGAAGGGCCCGGGGGGGCGTCTAATGAAAAACTGTTTTTT,CASSQEGPGGASNEKLFF
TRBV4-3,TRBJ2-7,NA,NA,TGCGCCAGCAGCCAAGAAGTAATTTTCACAGGGTTGTACGAGCAGTACTTC,CASSQEVIFTGLYEQYF
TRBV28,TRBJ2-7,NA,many,TGTGCCAGCAGTTCAGGGGTCTACGAGCAGTACTTC,CASSSGVYEQYF
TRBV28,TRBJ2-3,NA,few,TGTGCCACCGGGGAACAGGGCACAGATACGCAGTATTTT,CATGEQGTDTQYF
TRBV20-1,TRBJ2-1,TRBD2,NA,TGCAGTGCTTTCGGCGGGGGGCGCAAAGGGCTTGAGCAGTTCTTC,CSAFGGGRKGLEQFF